Below, 4 T cell receptor beta chains from the same sample are listed, as sequenced in a study of blood T cells in healthy people across ages. Alongside a J-beta primer mix, a sample-barcoded 5' primer served in a second PCR lasting about 7 to 12 cycles. TCRdb reprocessed the 5' RACE reads with MiXCR, giving one entry per CDR3 protein. The sample carries 750,000 to 950,000 distinct CDR3 sequences, under 35% recorded once. These sequences were also reported in another study, on T cells of mothers and their children.

The specimen was blood. The receptors stem from a middle-aged woman in good health.

Ten or more counts support this clonotype. Written as DNA, the CDR3 is TGCGCCAGCAGCCCCGACGCGGGGAGCAATGGGGGTACGCAGTATTTT. This translates into CASSPDAGSNGGTQYF. The chain has TRBV5-1 and TRBJ2-3, with a possible D match to TRBD2 (6 bases). V was cut by 4 bases and J by 8 bases, with 23 bases left in between. The CDR3 has 16 amino acids. Germline loops: CDR1 SGHRS, CDR2 YFSETQ.

In this sample, this clonotype turned up a few times. The gene calls are TRBV7-9 and TRBJ1-1; D is unclear. Germline CDR1 SEHNR, CDR2 FQNEAQ (reference sequence). The CDR3 runs to 14 residues. The V end was cut by 4 bases, the J end by 5 bases, with 14 bases between. In DNA, the CDR3 is TGTGCCAGCAGCTCCGGTGAGGCAGGAACTGAAGCTTTCTTT. Translated: CASSSGEAGTEAFF.

This chain links TRBV6-4 with TRBJ1-1; D may be TRBD1 (6 bases). The length of the CDR3 is 16 residues. Germline assignment: CDR1 MRHNA and CDR2 SNTAGT. Trimming pared 6 bases from V and 1 base from J, leaving 18 bases between. CDR3: CASSAGGGFSNTEAFF. CDR3 bases: TGTGCCAGCAGCGCCGGGGGGGGCTTCTCGAACACTGAAGCTTTCTTT.

This clonotype was seen repeatedly, ten times or more. The chain uses TRBV10-3 and TRBJ1-5; D possibly corresponds to TRBD1 (6 bases). The CDR3 spans 15 residues. Germline assignment: CDR1 ENHRY and CDR2 SYGVKD. The germline V and J ends were trimmed by 4 bases and 7 bases, with 17 bases remaining between them. The CDR3 loop reads CAISGQQGQGQPQHF. The CDR3 region has the DNA TGTGCCATCAGTGGCCAACAGGGTCAAGGCCAGCCCCAGCATTTT.